This paragraph covers one T cell receptor (beta chain) sequence. Constant-segment primers served in 5'RACE that generated TCR alpha and TCR beta cDNA libraries bearing sample barcodes and UMIs. MiXCR, run by TCRdb on the 5' RACE reads, gives a single entry per CDR3 protein. The table shows under 400,000 distinct CDR3 sequences, with 25% to 30% occurring only once. V gave up 2 bases and J gave up 4 bases; unmatched junction bases: 4. The CDR3 contains 14 residues. The V gene's germline CDR1 is SGHRS and CDR2 YFSETQ. This record belongs to a study of T-cell memory formation after mild COVID-19. The receptor was derived from an adult woman who had mild COVID-19 (a few samples of this study predate the infection). Cell type and time point are not known. This chain links TRBV5-1 with TRBJ1-2, with 8 bases fitting TRBD1. Sequenced: PBMCs or a T cell subset sorted from them (not recorded which). The CDR3 loop reads CASSFAGTGYGYTF. CDR3 nucleotide sequence: TGCGCCAGCAGCTTCGCCGGGACAGGCTATGGCTACACCTTC.